The 20 T cell receptor beta chains given below trace back to one sample, sequenced in a study of T cells after yellow fever vaccination. One entry per CDR3 protein results from TCRdb running MiXCR on the 5' RACE reads. The sample includes some 500,000 distinct CDR3 sequences, about 14% of them seen just once. This specimen consisted of PBMCs, obtained on the day of the yellow fever booster vaccination. The receptors come from a man younger than 40 who received the YFV17D yellow fever vaccine.

This clonotype was seen more than once but under ten times. The chain recombines TRBV30 with TRBJ1-5, with D possibly TRBD1 on 5 matching bases. The V end was cut by 0 bases, the J end by 3 bases, with 12 bases between. Germline CDR1 GTSNPN, CDR2 SVGIG (reference sequence). The CDR3 has 15 amino acids. This CDR3 reads CAWSVGAGYNQPQHF. The CDR3 DNA reads TGTGCCTGGAGTGTCGGGGCAGGGTACAATCAGCCCCAGCATTTT.

This clonotype was counted at least ten times. The chain links TRBV27 to TRBJ2-7, with D possibly matching TRBD1 (6 bases). The V gene lost 6 bases and the J gene lost 6 bases, with 18 bases spanning the gap. This CDR3 has 14 amino acids. The germline CDR1 and CDR2 sequences are MNHEY and SMNVEV (reference sequence). The CDR3 protein is CASRIDGQRLEQYF. The CDR3 nucleotides are TGTGCCAGCAGAATCGATGGACAGCGGCTCGAGCAGTACTTC.

The rearrangement uses TRBV5-1 and TRBJ2-1; tentative D call: TRBD2 (5 bases). Trimming pared 4 bases from V and 7 bases from J, leaving 15 bases between. The CDR3 spans 14 residues. The germline CDR1 and CDR2 sequences are SGHRS and YFSETQ. Here the CDR3 reads CASSEPGSGNEQFF. The CDR3 region has the DNA TGCGCCAGCAGCGAACCGGGCTCGGGGAATGAGCAGTTCTTC. The full variable domain, completed using reference TRBV5-1 and TRBJ2-1, is KAGVTQTPRYLIKTRGQQVTLSCSPISGHRSVSWYQQTPGQGLQFLFEYFSETQRNKGNFPGRFSGRQFSNSRSEMNVSTLELGDSALYLCASSEPGSGNEQFFGPGTRLTVL.

Many counts were recorded for this clonotype. The chain combines TRBV20-1 with TRBJ2-1, with TRBD2 matching over 8 bases. CDR3 size: 16 residues. V dropped 6 bases and J dropped 5; count of bases not matched to a gene: 15. Per germline, CDR1 DFQATT and CDR2 SNEGSKA (reference sequence). The CDR3 nucleotides read TGCAGTGCCCCCACGGCGGGACTAGAGCAACACAATGAGCAGTTCTTC. Translation gives CSAPTAGLEQHNEQFF.

The sample holds a few counts of this clonotype. This rearrangement joins TRBV7-8 to TRBJ2-3; D gene unclear. Between the trimmed V and J ends, which lost 5 bases and 2 bases, there was a span of 14 bases. This CDR3 spans 15 amino acids. Per germline, CDR1 SGHVS and CDR2 FQNEAQ. The CDR3 loop is CASSQGRSDTDTQYF. The CDR3, as DNA: TGTGCCAGCAGCCAAGGACGGAGCGACACAGATACGCAGTATTTT.

This clonotype has more than one count but fewer than ten. The chain recombines TRBV12-3 or TRBV12-4 with TRBJ1-2, with D possibly matching TRBD1 (6 bases). V dropped 5 bases and J dropped 7 bases, with 20 bases sitting between them. This CDR3 has 15 residues. CDR3 amino acids: CASSPRTDTRSGYTF. CDR3 sequence (DNA): TGTGCCAGCAGTCCCCGGACAGACACCCGGTCTGGCTACACCTTC.

V and J are TRBV28 and TRBJ2-7; no clear D. Germline CDR1 and CDR2: MDHEN and SYDVKM. The V end lost 4 bases, the J end lost 6 bases, and 10 bases lay between the germline ends. The CDR3 totals 12 residues. CDR3 sequence reads: CASSSPASEQYF. CDR3 in DNA: TGTGCCAGCAGTTCCCCGGCATCCGAGCAGTACTTC.

The rearrangement links TRBV12-3 or TRBV12-4 to TRBJ1-6; maybe TRBD1 (6 bases). The CDR3 totals 16 residues. V shed 5 bases and J shed 7 bases, with 18 bases lying between them. CDR3 bases: TGTGCCAGCAGTGCACAGGGTTCTGAGGGGAATTCACCCCTCCACTTT. It yields the protein CASSAQGSEGNSPLHF.

V and J are TRBV18 and TRBJ1-4, with a weak D call TRBD1 (6 bases). This CDR3 is 15 amino acids long. Germline CDR1 is KGHSH and CDR2 is LQKENI. V was trimmed by 3 bases and J by 9 bases, leaving 17 bases between them. The CDR3 sequence is CASSPRADGGQKLFF. CDR3 nucleotide sequence: TGTGCCAGCTCACCCCGGGCCGACGGGGGGCAAAAACTGTTTTTT.

This clonotype was counted a few times. The chain couples TRBV28 to TRBJ2-3, with D perhaps matching TRBD2 (6 bases). The CDR3 extends over 13 amino acids. V dropped 7 bases and J dropped 6 bases, with 14 bases sitting between them. Germline CDR1 is MDHEN and CDR2 is SYDVKM. For the CDR3, the DNA is TGTGCCAGCACGGGACTTGTGGGGGATACGCAGTATTTT. Translating it yields CASTGLVGDTQYF. Full variable domain (missing parts from reference TRBV28 and TRBJ2-3): DVKVTQSSRYLVKRTGEKVFLECVQDMDHENMFWYRQDPGLGLRLIYFSYDVKMKEKGDIPEGYSVSREKKERFSLILESASTNQTSMYLCASTGLVGDTQYFGPGTRLTVL.

The chain uses TRBV7-2 and TRBJ1-6, with D possibly TRBD1 on 5 matching bases. V dropped 4 bases and J dropped 11 bases, with 24 bases sitting between them. This CDR3 spans 17 amino acids. Germline V gene lookup returns CDR1 SGHTA and CDR2 FQGNSA. This chain's CDR3 is CASSSPGGTKLGTPLHF. CDR3 sequence (DNA): TGTGCCAGCAGCTCCCCCGGGGGTACCAAGCTAGGCACACCCCTCCACTTT.

This clonotype was observed at least ten times. The rearrangement links TRBV12-3 or TRBV12-4 to TRBJ2-5; 14 bases agree with TRBD2. The CDR3 runs to 15 residues. J was trimmed by 5 bases and V by 6 bases; bases with no gene match: 5. CDR3 nucleotides: TGTGCCAGCAGCCGCGGGACTAGCGGGAGTGAGACCCAGTACTTC. Protein product: CASSRGTSGSETQYF.

This clonotype was recorded many times. This chain joins TRBV12-3 or TRBV12-4 and TRBJ1-2; D is possibly TRBD1 (5 bases). The CDR3 sequence is 13 residues long. Trimming took off 5 bases at V and 7 bases at J, with 14 bases between the two ends. Here the CDR3 reads CASSVTDQGGYTF. As DNA, the CDR3 is TGTGCCAGCAGTGTGACAGATCAGGGTGGCTACACCTTC.

The V gene is TRBV3-1, the J gene TRBJ2-7; 8 nucleotides match TRBD1. Germline trimming cut 4 bases from V and 0 bases from J; bases unmatched to any gene: 5. CDR1 and CDR2 (germline): LGHDT, YNNKEL (reference sequence). This CDR3 contains 15 residues. The CDR3 sequence is CASSRDRKSSYEQYF. For the CDR3, the DNA is TGTGCCAGCAGCCGGGACAGGAAGAGCTCCTACGAGCAGTACTTC.

This clonotype was counted between two and nine times. V usage is TRBV3-1 and J usage is TRBJ1-1; a possible D gene is TRBD1 (5 bases). The germline V and J ends were trimmed by 1 base and 4 bases, with 10 bases remaining between them. Germline V gene data show CDR1 as LGHDT and CDR2 as YNNKEL (reference sequence). The CDR3 has 14 residues. The CDR3: CASSQVRGSTEAFF. In DNA form, the CDR3 reads TGTGCCAGCAGCCAAGTCCGGGGGAGCACTGAAGCTTTCTTT.

V and J are TRBV4-2 and TRBJ2-3; 14 bases are a match to TRBD2. Germline CDR1 LGHNA, CDR2 YNFKEQ. The CDR3 loop spans 18 amino acids. With 4 bases clipped from V and 6 bases from J, the junction kept 12 bases outside the gene matches. The chain's CDR3 is CASSLKLSGLAGGDTQYF. Here the CDR3 DNA reads TGTGCCAGCAGCCTCAAACTCTCAGGACTAGCGGGAGGTGATACGCAGTATTTT.

This clonotype came up a few times. This chain connects TRBV3-1 to TRBJ2-7; D might be TRBD1 (6 bases). The ends were cut back, 4 bases at V and 6 bases at J, with 10 bases in the middle. This CDR3 has 12 amino acids. Germline CDR1 and CDR2: LGHDT and YNNKEL (reference sequence). CDR3 amino acids: CASSRSGVEQYF. As DNA, the CDR3 is TGTGCCAGCAGCCGGTCAGGGGTCGAGCAGTACTTC.

This clonotype was observed a handful of times. The rearrangement links TRBV29-1 to TRBJ2-3; possibly TRBD1 or TRBD2 for D (5 bases each). Germline CDR1 is SQVTM and CDR2 is ANQGSEA. V gave up 7 bases and J gave up 0 bases, with 20 bases separating them. The CDR3 loop spans 16 amino acids. The CDR3 loop reads CSALGIRGVSTDTQYF. CDR3 bases: TGCAGCGCCCTGGGGATCCGGGGCGTTAGCACAGATACGCAGTATTTT.

This clonotype was counted between two and nine times. V and J are TRBV5-6 and TRBJ1-2, with D tentatively TRBD1 (5 bases). The CDR3 consists of 17 residues. V was trimmed by 1 base and J by 0 bases, leaving 16 bases between them. Germline assignment: CDR1 SGHDT and CDR2 YYEEEE. In DNA form, the CDR3 reads TGTGCCAGCAGCTTGAGTTTGGGACGCCTAGCTAACTATGGCTACACCTTC. Protein sequence: CASSLSLGRLANYGYTF.

This clonotype was seen a few times. The chain combines TRBV7-9 with TRBJ2-1, with 10 bases identical to TRBD1. Unmatched junction bases numbered 7, after V lost 3 bases and J lost 5 bases. Germline assignment: CDR1 SEHNR and CDR2 FQNEAQ (reference sequence). The CDR3 has 16 amino acids. CDR3 residues: CASSLAWGQGHNEQFF. CDR3 nucleotide sequence: TGTGCCAGCAGCTTGGCCTGGGGACAGGGGCACAATGAGCAGTTCTTC.